This T cell receptor beta chain was identified during a study of T cell repertoires in cytomegalovirus infection. Whole-study results and caveats: Cumulative frequency of public TCR beta families picked out carriers of CMV plus the relevant HLA. Within the response measured ex vivo, HLA-C-restricted CMV-specific TCR beta clonotypes were dominant.

MiXCR, applied by TCRdb to the reads, yields one record per CDR3 protein. The table has roughly 920,000 distinct CDR3 sequences, 31% seen once; the top ten hold about an eighth. The CDR3 has 13 amino acids. This clonotype was observed a few times. Its antigen is unknown. One end of the junction is discordant with germline, which a read error may explain. The V call is TRBV5-3, the J call TRBJ1-2; maybe TRBD1 (5 bases). TRBV5-3 carries the ORF label, with uncertain function. The TCR originated in a human donor in good health (CMV status not recorded). Some clones in this sample may be carry-over from other donors' samples. The sample here was cultured CD8+ T cells from PBMCs, taken from culture after CMV antigen stimulation. CDR3 sequence: CASSLGLGDGYTF. CDR3 DNA: TGTGCCAGCAGCTTGGGACTAGGGGATGGCTACACCTTC.